The 17 T cell receptor beta chains given below trace back to one sample, sequenced in a study of post-analysis software for immune sequencing data. Broader study findings: Patients carried roughly five TRBV segments more frequently than controls did, and TRBV5-6, TRBV5-1 and TRBV20-1 were among them.

The library was made from cDNA and included unique molecular identifiers. TCRdb re-analysed the PCR reads in MiXCR, keeping a single row per CDR3 protein. The sample lists fewer than 850,000 distinct CDR3 sequences, approximately 30% occurring once. Their target antigens are unknown. Input material: blood. The receptors here all came from a girl between 10 and 17 years old with multiple sclerosis.

This chain connects TRBV5-1 to TRBJ2-7, with a tentative D call TRBD1 (6 bases). Trimming shortened V by 4 bases and J by 0 bases, and 14 bases separated the two germline ends. The CDR3 runs to 15 residues. Germline CDR1 and CDR2: SGHRS and YFSETQ. CDR3 in DNA: TGCGCCAGCAGCCTGTACAGGGTTAGCTCCTACGAGCAGTACTTC. Its protein product is CASSLYRVSSYEQYF.

This clonotype was observed a handful of times. This clone may be a read error of a much larger clone one base away. The chain links TRBV10-3 to TRBJ2-5; no firm D call. The CDR3 consists of 13 residues. Germline V gives CDR1 ENHRY, CDR2 SYGVKD. This chain's CDR3 is CATGERLQETQDF. The CDR3 DNA sequence: TGTGCCACCGGAGAAAGATTGCAAGAGACCCAGGACTTC.

This clonotype came up a few times. CDR3 bases: TGTGCCAGCAGTGAAGAATGGGGGGATGAGCAGTTCTTC. As protein: CASSEEWGDEQFF. The chain recombines TRBV6-2 or TRBV6-3 with TRBJ2-1; the D gene is possibly TRBD2 (6 bases). The germline CDR1 and CDR2 sequences are MNHEY and SVGEGT. With 5 bases removed from V and 8 bases from J, the gap between germline ends came to 13 bases. The CDR3 sequence is 13 residues long.

This chain joins TRBV5-1 and TRBJ1-4, with 10 bases matching TRBD1. CDR1 is SGHRS, CDR2 YFSETQ, per germline. The CDR3 length is 16 residues. The junction had 7 bases not matched to a gene; V was cut back by 1 base and J by 7 bases. The CDR3 bases are TGCGCCAGCAGCTTGACCGGACAGGGGGGGGGTGAAAAACTGTTTTTT. Encoded protein: CASSLTGQGGGEKLFF.

The chain recombines TRBV20-1 with TRBJ2-2, with TRBD2 identical over 14 bases. Looked up from germline, CDR1 is DFQATT and CDR2 is SNEGSKA (reference sequence). V lost 6 bases, J lost 7 bases, and 4 bases stayed unmatched. This CDR3 is 14 amino acids long. CDR3 region: CSARTSGRIGELFF. For the CDR3, the DNA is TGCAGTGCACGGACTAGCGGGAGGATCGGGGAGCTGTTTTTT.

V and J are TRBV24-1 and TRBJ2-1; D is unclear. Germline assignment: CDR1 KGHDR and CDR2 SFDVKD. CDR3 size: 16 residues. V was clipped by 4 bases and J by 0 bases, with 12 bases between them. CDR3 protein: CATSETHLSSYNEQFF. CDR3 nucleotides: TGTGCCACCAGTGAAACCCATTTGAGCTCCTACAATGAGCAGTTCTTC.

The sample holds a few counts of this clonotype. The chain couples TRBV7-9 to TRBJ1-1; D call uncertain. The CDR3 runs 13 residues. The germline CDR1 and CDR2 sequences are SEHNR and FQNEAQ (reference sequence). Between the trimmed V and J ends, which lost 5 bases and 1 base, there was a span of 8 bases. The CDR3 reads CASSTASNTEAFF. In DNA, the CDR3 is TGTGCCAGCAGCACGGCATCGAACACTGAAGCTTTCTTT.

This clonotype was counted a single time. The chain recombines TRBV7-2 with TRBJ1-1; 9 bases match TRBD1. This CDR3 region has 15 residues. The germline gives CDR1 SGHTA, CDR2 FQGNSA. Trimming took 4 bases from V and 4 from J; bases not matched to a gene: 7. CDR3 in DNA: TGTGCCAGCAGCTCCGGGACAGGGAGGGGCACTGAAGCTTTCTTT. It codes for CASSSGTGRGTEAFF. The full variable domain, with the rest looked up from reference TRBV7-2 and TRBJ1-1, is GAGVSQSPSNKVTEKGKDVELRCDPISGHTALYWYRQSLGQGLEFLIYFQGNSAPDKSGLPSDRFSAERTGGSVSTLTIQRTQQEDSAVYLCASSSGTGRGTEAFFGQGTRLTVV.

This chain uses TRBV4-3 with TRBJ2-7, with unresolved D. Trimming shortened V by 1 base and J by 5 bases, and 12 bases separated the two germline ends. The CDR3 extends over 14 amino acids. Germline values: CDR1 LGHNA, CDR2 YSLEER. CDR3 in amino acids: CASSQGRPRDEQYF. The CDR3, as DNA: TGCGCCAGCAGCCAAGGCCGGCCTAGGGACGAGCAGTACTTC.

This clonotype was seen more than once but under ten times. V and J are TRBV7-2 and TRBJ1-1; TRBD1 agrees at 8 bases. V dropped 5 bases and J dropped 5; count of bases not matched to a gene: 16. Germline V gives CDR1 SGHTA, CDR2 FQGNSA. This CDR3 spans 17 amino acids. This CDR3 is CASSPNVGDRRVTEAFF. The DNA of the CDR3 is TGTGCCAGCAGCCCAAACGTAGGGGACAGGAGAGTTACTGAAGCTTTCTTT.

The V and J genes are TRBV27 and TRBJ2-1; D gene uncertain. Matching the DNA end better, TRBJ2-7 makes the J call doubtful. The germline V gene has CDR1 MNHEY and CDR2 SMNVEV (reference sequence). This CDR3 spans 15 amino acids. CDR3: CASSPLGGSYNEQYF. The CDR3 bases are TGTGCCAGCAGTCCCTTGGGTGGGTCCTACAATGAGCAGTACTTC.

The J gene is TRBJ2-1, the V gene TRBV5-1; D gene unclear. The germline V gene encodes CDR1 SGHRS and CDR2 YFSETQ. This CDR3 is 13 amino acids long. The V and J ends lost 0 bases and 8 bases respectively, with 9 bases between them. The CDR3 loop is CASSLVERDEQFF. CDR3 nucleotides: TGCGCCAGCAGCTTGGTCGAACGTGATGAGCAGTTCTTC.

This clonotype was seen only a few times. The rearrangement links TRBV5-1 to TRBJ2-3; D remains ambiguous. Trimming took 3 bases from V and 0 from J, leaving 14 bases between them. CDR3 length: 16 amino acids. Germline-derived CDR1 and CDR2 are SGHRS and YFSETQ. The CDR3 coding sequence is TGCGCCAGCAGCTCGGCGACTCTCTTCAGCACAGATACGCAGTATTTT. Translated, it gives CASSSATLFSTDTQYF.

The V gene is TRBV20-1, the J gene TRBJ2-7; the D gene is possibly TRBD2 (6 bases). The CDR3 runs 15 residues. Germline-derived CDR1 and CDR2 are DFQATT and SNEGSKA (reference sequence). V was cut by 1 base and J by 12 bases, with 25 bases left in between. DNA for the CDR3: TGCAGTGCTAGAGGGACTATACGAGGCATGGAGACCCGGTACTTC. It encodes CSARGTIRGMETRYF.

The V call is TRBV4-1, the J call TRBJ2-7, with D unclear. There are 13 residues in the CDR3. Germline CDR1 MGHRA, CDR2 YSYEKL. V lost 3 bases to trimming and J lost 3 bases, with 9 bases between them. CDR3 protein: CASSQTTGYEQYF. CDR3 sequence (DNA): TGCGCCAGCAGCCAGACGACCGGCTACGAGCAGTACTTC.

The chain couples TRBV6-5 to TRBJ1-6, with a weak D call TRBD1 (5 bases). This CDR3 is built from 15 residues. Per germline, CDR1 MNHEY and CDR2 SVGAGI. Trimming removed 1 base from V and 7 bases from J, with 11 bases in between. In nucleotides, the CDR3 is TGTGCCAGCAGTTACTGGGGAGGGGTGAATTCACCCCTCCACTTT. It specifies CASSYWGGVNSPLHF.

The gene calls are TRBV7-9 and TRBJ2-5; TRBD2 is a possible D gene (5 bases). Trimming pared 3 bases from V and 7 bases from J, leaving 9 bases between. CDR3 length: 12 amino acids. Germline values: CDR1 SEHNR, CDR2 FQNEAQ (reference sequence). The CDR3 DNA sequence: TGTGCCAGCAGCTTGATCCGGGGGACCCAGTACTTC. This translates into CASSLIRGTQYF.